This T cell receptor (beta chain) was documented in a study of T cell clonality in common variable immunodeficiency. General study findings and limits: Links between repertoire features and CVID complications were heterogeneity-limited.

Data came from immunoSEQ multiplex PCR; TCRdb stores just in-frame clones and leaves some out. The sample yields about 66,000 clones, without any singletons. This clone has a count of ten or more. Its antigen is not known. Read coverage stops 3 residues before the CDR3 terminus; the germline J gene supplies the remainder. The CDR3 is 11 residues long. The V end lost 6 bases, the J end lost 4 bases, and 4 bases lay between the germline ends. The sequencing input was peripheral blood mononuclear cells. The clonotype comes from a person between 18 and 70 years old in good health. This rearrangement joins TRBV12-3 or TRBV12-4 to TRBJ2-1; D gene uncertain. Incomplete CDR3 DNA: TGTGCCAGCAGCCGGTACAATGAG. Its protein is CASSRYNE. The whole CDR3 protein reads CASSRYNEQFF.